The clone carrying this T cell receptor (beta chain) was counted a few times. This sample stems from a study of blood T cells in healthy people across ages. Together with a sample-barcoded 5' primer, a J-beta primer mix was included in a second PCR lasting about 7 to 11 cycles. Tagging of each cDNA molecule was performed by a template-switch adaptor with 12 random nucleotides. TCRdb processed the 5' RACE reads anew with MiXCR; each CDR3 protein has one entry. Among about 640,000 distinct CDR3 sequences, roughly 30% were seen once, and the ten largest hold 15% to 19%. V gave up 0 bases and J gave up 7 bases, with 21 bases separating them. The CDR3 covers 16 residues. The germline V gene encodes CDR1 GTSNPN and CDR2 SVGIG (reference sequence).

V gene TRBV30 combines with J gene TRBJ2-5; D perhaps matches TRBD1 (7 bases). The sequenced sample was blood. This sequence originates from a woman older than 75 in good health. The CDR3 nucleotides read TGTGCCTGGAGTGTACAGGAGGGGGCGATTGGTGGGACCCAGTACTTC. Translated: CAWSVQEGAIGGTQYF.